What follows are 30 T cell receptor beta chains derived from one specimen sequenced in a study of blood T cell repertoires in COVID-19. Measured with immunoSEQ multiplex PCR; TCRdb has only the in-frame clones, and not every one. The sample shows about 160,000 clones, 82% of them seen only once. Input material: peripheral blood. The origin of the receptors is a woman aged 35 to 49 with COVID-19, enrolled during active disease.

V gene TRBV7-9 combines with J gene TRBJ2-7; perhaps TRBD1 as D (6 bases). In germline, CDR1 is SEHNR, CDR2 FQNEAQ (reference sequence). Trimming left V 2 bases short and J 6 bases short, with 8 bases between. The CDR3 spans 12 residues. CDR3 amino acids: CASSLRTVEQYF. The CDR3 coding sequence is TGTGCCAGCAGCTTAAGGACAGTCGAGCAGTACTTC.

V gene TRBV12-3 or TRBV12-4 combines with J gene TRBJ2-1, with D perhaps TRBD2 (6 bases). This CDR3 is 11 amino acids long. V was pared by 2 bases and J by 12 bases, with 8 bases between. CDR3 DNA: TGTGCCAGCAGTTTATTCGGGGGGCAGTTCTTC. Protein product: CASSLFGGQFF.

This clone was counted only a few times. V gene TRBV10-2 combines with J gene TRBJ1-1; TRBD1 aligns across 8 bases. CDR1 is WSHSY and CDR2 is SAAADI in the germline V gene. V dropped 6 bases and J dropped 2; count of bases not matched to a gene: 5. This CDR3 has 14 amino acids. CDR3 nucleotides: TGCGCCAGCAGGAACAGGGGGTCTAACACTGAAGCTTTCTTT. It is translated as CASRNRGSNTEAFF.

The chain joins TRBV2 to TRBJ1-3; D call uncertain. This CDR3 spans 15 amino acids. Germline V gives CDR1 SNHLY, CDR2 FYNNEI. V was shortened by 4 bases and J by 1 base, with 11 bases between the two germline ends. CDR3 DNA sequence: TGTGCCAGCAGTGTGTCAGGCGGGTCTGGAAACACCATATATTTT. It specifies CASSVSGGSGNTIYF.

The rearrangement links TRBV7-3 to TRBJ2-6; possibly TRBD2 for D (5 bases). The V end was cut by 5 bases, the J end by 0 bases, with 11 bases between. The CDR3 contains 16 residues. In germline, CDR1 is SGHTA, CDR2 FQGTGA. CDR3: CASSPPAGSGANVLTF. The DNA of the CDR3 is TGTGCCAGCAGCCCACCGGCGGGCTCTGGGGCCAACGTCCTGACTTTC.

The V and J genes are TRBV28 and TRBJ2-2, with 9 positions matching TRBD1. The CDR3 has 14 amino acids. J was trimmed by 3 bases and V by 5 bases; bases with no gene match: 1. The germline V gene has CDR1 MDHEN and CDR2 SYDVKM. CDR3 sequence (DNA): TGTGCCAGCAGTCGGACAGGGGACACCGGGGAGCTGTTTTTT. It yields the protein CASSRTGDTGELFF. The variable domain in full, with the rest retrieved from reference TRBV28 and TRBJ2-2, is DVKVTQSSRYLVKRTGEKVFLECVQDMDHENMFWYRQDPGLGLRLIYFSYDVKMKEKGDIPEGYSVSREKKERFSLILESASTNQTSMYLCASSRTGDTGELFFGEGSRLTVL.

The rearrangement uses TRBV30 and TRBJ2-1; TRBD2 matches 8 bases. The J segment lost 1 base and the V segment lost 7 bases, leaving 12 bases of the junction unmatched. Germline V gene data show CDR1 as GTSNPN and CDR2 as SVGIG (reference sequence). There are 16 residues in the CDR3. The CDR3 loop is CAYIRGSGTSYNEQFF. The CDR3 coding sequence is TGTGCCTACATACGGGGTAGCGGGACGTCCTACAATGAGCAGTTCTTC. Looking up the rest from reference TRBV30 and TRBJ2-1 gives the full variable domain: SQTIHQWPATLVQPVGSPLSLECTVEGTSNPNLYWYRQAAGRGLQLLFYSVGIGQISSEVPQNLSASRPQDRQFILSSKKLLLSDSGFYLCAYIRGSGTSYNEQFFGPGTRLTVL.

The CDR3 is CASSPFGLAGNQETQYF. In DNA, the CDR3 is TGTGCCAGCAGCCCGTTCGGACTAGCGGGGAACCAAGAGACCCAGTACTTC. This sequence joins TRBV3-1 (or the pseudogene TRBV3-2) and TRBJ2-5; 12 positions match TRBD2. CDR3 length equals 17 residues. Germline CDR1 reads LGHDT; CDR2 reads YNNKEL (reference sequence). Unmatched junction bases numbered 6, after V lost 4 bases and J lost 0 bases.

J is TRBJ1-1 and V is TRBV5-5; D not resolved. Trimming took 5 bases from V and 2 from J, leaving 16 bases between them. The germline V gene encodes CDR1 SGHKS and CDR2 YYEKEE (reference sequence). The CDR3 sequence is 15 residues long. The CDR3 region has the DNA TGTGCCAGCAGAGCGTTAGGTACCGACAACACTGAAGCTTTCTTT. This translates into CASRALGTDNTEAFF.

The table lists this clone with many counts. The chain carries TRBV4-2 and TRBJ2-1; TRBD2 might be the D (6 bases). Germline V lookup: CDR1 LGHNA, CDR2 YNFKEQ. Trimming removed 4 bases at V and 8 bases at J, with 15 bases between. The CDR3 extends over 14 amino acids. The CDR3 region is CASSLSAAGDEQFF. In nucleotides, the CDR3 is TGTGCCAGCAGCCTCTCTGCAGCGGGTGATGAGCAGTTCTTC.

This clone was seen only once. The V call is TRBV12-3 or TRBV12-4, the J call TRBJ1-1; D might be TRBD1 (5 bases). The CDR3 contains 12 residues. V lost 6 bases, J lost 8 bases, and 13 bases lay in between. CDR3 sequence reads: CASSRGDVEAFF. The CDR3 DNA reads TGTGCCAGCAGCCGGGGGGACGTAGAAGCTTTCTTT.

This clone was observed many times. The rearrangement uses TRBV6-5 and TRBJ1-2, with D unclear. Germline V gene sequence: CDR1 MNHEY, CDR2 SVGAGI. The CDR3 loop spans 13 amino acids. Trimming left V 6 bases short and J 5 bases short, with 13 bases between. The DNA of the CDR3 is TGTGCCAGCAGAGACGGCGAGGCATATGGCTACACCTTC. Protein product: CASRDGEAYGYTF.

V usage is TRBV5-4 and J usage is TRBJ2-7, with TRBD1 matching 7 bases. The CDR3 sequence is 14 residues long. The germline V gene has CDR1 SGHNT and CDR2 YYREEE (reference sequence). Trimming at V came to 0 bases and at J to 5 bases, leaving 5 bases not matched to a gene. CDR3 nucleotide sequence: TGTGCCAGCAGCTTGGGTCACAGGGGCCACGAGCAGTACTTC. This sequence encodes CASSLGHRGHEQYF.

The chain has TRBV3-1 (or the pseudogene TRBV3-2) and TRBJ1-5; possible D gene TRBD1, 5 bases. V lost 3 bases, J lost 11 bases, and 14 bases lay in between. Germline loops: CDR1 LGHDT, CDR2 YNNKEL (reference sequence). The CDR3 runs 13 residues. Written as DNA, the CDR3 is TGTGCCAGCAGCCACGGGACTCAGGGAGCCCAGCATTTT. It yields the protein CASSHGTQGAQHF.

The chain has TRBV6-5 and TRBJ1-2; 7 bases fit TRBD1. CDR3 length: 14 residues. Looked up from germline, CDR1 is MNHEY and CDR2 is SVGAGI. V trimming: 7 bases; J trimming: 2 bases; junction bases outside the gene matches: 7. CDR3 amino acids: CASIRTGENYGYTF. CDR3 sequence (DNA): TGTGCCAGCATCAGGACAGGAGAAAACTATGGCTACACCTTC.

This clone was counted a single time. The CDR3 coding sequence is TGTGCCAGCAGTGAATCAGGGAATAATGAAAAACTGTTTTTT. It encodes CASSESGNNEKLFF. The chain uses TRBV25-1 and TRBJ1-4, with TRBD1 as a possible D gene (5 bases). Trimming left V 1 base short and J 4 bases short, with 7 bases between. The CDR3 has 14 residues. CDR1 is MGHDK and CDR2 is SYGVNS in the germline V gene.

V and J are TRBV18 and TRBJ2-1, with 7 bases matching TRBD2. Germline V gene sequence: CDR1 KGHSH, CDR2 LQKENI. V was clipped by 6 bases and J by 10 bases; unmatched bases: 6. The CDR3 is 12 amino acids. The CDR3 is CASSSTGGEQFF. The CDR3 region has the DNA TGTGCCAGCTCTTCGACGGGGGGAGAGCAGTTCTTC.

J is TRBJ2-1 and V is TRBV5-8, with TRBD1 identical over 8 bases. The CDR3 is 16 residues long. The germline V gene encodes CDR1 SGHTS and CDR2 YDEGEE. V trimming: 4 bases; J trimming: 0 bases; junction bases outside the gene matches: 6. The CDR3 loop reads CASSGGQASSYNEQFF. CDR3 nucleotides: TGTGCCAGCAGCGGGGGACAGGCGAGCTCCTACAATGAGCAGTTCTTC.

This clone was detected a few times. The genes are TRBV28 and TRBJ2-7; 7 bases align to TRBD2. With V trimmed by 6 bases and J by 1 base, 6 bases remained unmatched. The CDR3 loop spans 14 amino acids. Looked up from germline, CDR1 is MDHEN and CDR2 is SYDVKM. In DNA form, the CDR3 reads TGTGCCAGCAGCGTAGCGGGTAAATCCTACGAGCAGTACTTC. Protein: CASSVAGKSYEQYF.

This sequence joins TRBV27 and TRBJ1-6, with D possibly TRBD1 on 6 matching bases. Germline assignment: CDR1 MNHEY and CDR2 SMNVEV (reference sequence). Trimming pared 8 bases from V and 6 bases from J, leaving 17 bases between. The CDR3 has 15 amino acids. The CDR3: CASSLRDTRNSPLHF. CDR3 nucleotide sequence: TGTGCCAGCTCCCTCCGGGACACTCGTAATTCACCCCTCCACTTT.

The chain joins TRBV19 to TRBJ1-2; tentative D call: TRBD1 (5 bases). V was pared by 7 bases and J by 1 base, with 25 bases between. The CDR3 contains 18 residues. Per the germline V gene, CDR1 is LNHDA and CDR2 is SQIVND (reference sequence). This CDR3 reads CASNPAGHDPTLNYGYTF. The CDR3 region has the DNA TGTGCCAGTAATCCCGCTGGACATGACCCGACTCTTAACTATGGCTACACCTTC.

The gene calls are TRBV14 and TRBJ1-2; the D gene is possibly TRBD1 (5 bases). Germline CDR1 is SGHDN and CDR2 is FVKESK. The CDR3 totals 15 residues. Trimming left V 0 bases short and J 7 bases short, with 15 bases between. For the CDR3, the DNA is TGTGCCAGCAGCCAAGATCCAGGCAGGGTGTTTGGCTACACCTTC. Its protein product is CASSQDPGRVFGYTF.

The chain links TRBV19 to TRBJ2-7; a possible D gene is TRBD2 (5 bases). The CDR3 has 14 amino acids. Looked up from germline, CDR1 is LNHDA and CDR2 is SQIVND (reference sequence). The ends were cut back, 4 bases at V and 5 bases at J, with 15 bases in the middle. The chain's CDR3 is CASSRLASGNEQYF. As DNA, the CDR3 is TGTGCCAGTAGTAGGCTTGCGAGCGGAAACGAGCAGTACTTC.

The J gene is TRBJ2-2, the V gene TRBV18; 9 bases match TRBD2. J lost 3 bases, V lost 1 base, and 9 bases had no gene match. CDR1 KGHSH and CDR2 LQKENI come from the germline V gene. This CDR3 spans 18 amino acids. CDR3 coding DNA: TGTGCCAGCTCACCACTGGATGTAGCGGGAGCGCACACCGGGGAGCTGTTTTTT. Its translation: CASSPLDVAGAHTGELFF.

This clone was counted only a few times. V is TRBV6-5 and J is TRBJ2-2, with D maybe TRBD2 (6 bases). CDR3 length: 15 residues. Germline V gene lookup returns CDR1 MNHEY and CDR2 SVGAGI. The ends were cut back, 5 bases at V and 6 bases at J, with 16 bases in the middle. The CDR3 DNA reads TGTGCCAGCAGTATGACTAGATCGCCCCCCGGGGAGCTGTTTTTT. It codes for CASSMTRSPPGELFF.

This clone occurred once. This sequence joins TRBV4-2 and TRBJ2-7; D uncertain. Germline CDR1 and CDR2: LGHNA and YNFKEQ. The CDR3 has 14 residues. Trimming removed 1 base from V and 2 bases from J, with 9 bases in between. The CDR3 protein is CASSQAGFTYEQYF. DNA of the CDR3: TGTGCCAGCAGCCAAGCCGGGTTCACCTACGAGCAGTACTTC.

This chain uses TRBV28 with TRBJ2-7; D perhaps matches TRBD2 (6 bases). Per the germline V gene, CDR1 is MDHEN and CDR2 is SYDVKM. The length of the CDR3 is 17 residues. The V end was cut by 4 bases, the J end by 7 bases, with 26 bases between. The CDR3 DNA reads as TGTGCCAGCAGTTCCCTGGGGACGGGAGCAGGTTTAAGGGAGCAGTACTTC. Translation gives CASSSLGTGAGLREQYF.

This chain connects TRBV5-6 to TRBJ1-4; a weak D match, TRBD1 (5 bases). V was pared by 3 bases and J by 0 bases, with 12 bases between. The CDR3 totals 16 residues. Germline V lookup: CDR1 SGHDT, CDR2 YYEEEE. The DNA for the CDR3 is TGTGCCAGCAGCTCCCTAGACAGTGCAACTAATGAAAAACTGTTTTTT. Translation gives CASSSLDSATNEKLFF.

Remarks on this clone: Other DNA sequences of this sample code for an identical CDR3. This rearrangement joins TRBV18 to TRBJ2-5; 9 nucleotides align to TRBD1. V dropped 3 bases and J dropped 4; count of bases not matched to a gene: 0. The CDR3 loop spans 13 amino acids. In germline, CDR1 is KGHSH, CDR2 LQKENI. In DNA form, the CDR3 reads TGTGCCAGCTCACCGGGACAGGGAGAGACCCAGTACTTC. This sequence encodes CASSPGQGETQYF.

The rearrangement uses TRBV28 and TRBJ2-3, with 7 bases lining up with TRBD2. Germline CDR1 reads MDHEN; CDR2 reads SYDVKM. The CDR3 runs 15 residues. V shed 5 bases and J 7 bases; nucleotides not matched to a gene: 12. As DNA, the CDR3 is TGTGCCAGCAGTCCTGGGGGGGTCACGGGAAATACGCAGTATTTT. This encodes CASSPGGVTGNTQYF.